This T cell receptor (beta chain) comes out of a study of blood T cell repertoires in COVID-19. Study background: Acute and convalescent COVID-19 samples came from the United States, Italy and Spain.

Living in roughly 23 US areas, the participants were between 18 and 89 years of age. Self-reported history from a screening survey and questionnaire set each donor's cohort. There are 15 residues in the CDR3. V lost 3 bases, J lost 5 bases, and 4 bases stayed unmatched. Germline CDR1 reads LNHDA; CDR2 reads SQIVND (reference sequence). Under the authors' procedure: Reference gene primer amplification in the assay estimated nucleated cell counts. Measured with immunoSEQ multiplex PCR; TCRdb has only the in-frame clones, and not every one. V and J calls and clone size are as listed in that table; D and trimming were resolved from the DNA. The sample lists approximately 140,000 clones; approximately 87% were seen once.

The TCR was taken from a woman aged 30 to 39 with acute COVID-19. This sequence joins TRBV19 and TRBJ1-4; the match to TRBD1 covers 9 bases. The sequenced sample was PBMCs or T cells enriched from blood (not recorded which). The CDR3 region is CASSIVGTGNEKLFF. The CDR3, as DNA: TGTGCCAGTAGTATCGTCGGGACAGGGAATGAAAAACTGTTTTTT.